One T cell receptor (beta chain) is described in this entry. Its antigen is as yet unknown. Trimming removed 8 bases from V and 2 bases from J; junction bases left unmatched: 4. The CDR3 contains 14 residues. The germline gives CDR1 MGHRA, CDR2 YSYEKL. Primers for the PCR totalled 60 Vbeta and 13 Jbeta. Data came from immunoSEQ multiplex PCR; TCRdb stores just in-frame clones and leaves some out. The table has approximately 150,000 clones, 82% seen once. This entry is derived from a study of cytomegalovirus exposure and HLA in healthy donors. General observations from the study: V- and J-gene trimming in TCR beta was tied to a missense DCLRE1C variant by an analysis performed later.

This TCR was recovered from a woman aged 55 to 70 in good health and CMV-seropositive. Input material: PBMCs. V is TRBV4-1 and J is TRBJ1-5; 9 bases map to TRBD1. The CDR3 reads CASSGQGGNQPQHF. Written as DNA, the CDR3 is TGCGCCAGCTCGGGACAGGGCGGCAATCAGCCCCAGCATTTT.